This entry lists 6 T cell receptor beta chains sequenced from one sample in a study of graft-versus-host responses after intestinal transplantation. The assay was immunoSEQ multiplex PCR, and TCRdb's table has in-frame clones only and misses some. Counted here are over 20,000 clones, roughly 43% occurring once; the ten biggest clones make up around 0.66%. This specimen was alloreactive CD4+ T cells from a mixed lymphocyte reaction culture, taken before intestinal transplant. The sample's subset: CFSE-low proliferating T cells sorted from approximately six-day pre-transplant mixed lymphocyte reaction (GvH or HvG direction). The receptors derive from a human patient who received an intestinal transplant.

The V gene is TRBV23-1, the J gene TRBJ1-1, with a possible D match to TRBD1 (6 bases). TRBV23-1 is designated an ORF whose function remains uncertain. The CDR3 is 16 amino acids. Between the trimmed V and J ends, which lost 4 bases and 0 bases, there was a span of 15 bases. CDR3 bases: TGCGCCAGCAGTCGGGGGGGGGCCGCTATGAACACTGAAGCTTTCTTT. This sequence encodes CASSRGGAAMNTEAFF.

The chain uses TRBV5-4 and TRBJ2-4; 8 bases match TRBD1. Per germline, CDR1 SGHNT and CDR2 YYREEE (reference sequence). There are 16 residues in the CDR3. Unmatched junction bases numbered 8, after V lost 4 bases and J lost 2 bases. The CDR3 coding sequence is TGTGCCAGCAGCCCCCAGGGGGCGAGGACCAAAAACATTCAGTACTTC. Translating it yields CASSPQGARTKNIQYF.

This clone has only a few counts. The chain is built from TRBV10-2 and TRBJ2-1; perhaps TRBD2 as D (6 bases). CDR1 is WSHSY, CDR2 SAAADI, per germline. The CDR3 length is 13 residues. V gave up 6 bases and J gave up 5 bases, with 11 bases separating them. DNA of the CDR3: TGCGCCAGCAGGGCTAGCGCCAACAATGAGCAGTTCTTC. It is translated as CASRASANNEQFF.

The chain is built from TRBV11-3 and TRBJ2-5; D perhaps matches TRBD2 (7 bases). This CDR3 is 15 amino acids long. Germline-derived CDR1 and CDR2 are SGHNT and YENEEA. Trimming pared 6 bases from V and 4 bases from J, leaving 18 bases between. CDR3 nucleotide sequence: TGTGCCAGCAGTTCCGACGGGGGGCGTGTAGAGACCCAGTACTTC. It translates to CASSSDGGRVETQYF.

The genes are TRBV30 and TRBJ1-2, with 9 bases fitting TRBD1. Germline V CDR1 and CDR2: GTSNPN, SVGIG (reference sequence). The CDR3 totals 15 residues. V trimming: 0 bases; J trimming: 8 bases; junction bases outside the gene matches: 10. This CDR3 reads CAWSVRLRTGVGYTF. In DNA form, the CDR3 reads TGTGCCTGGAGTGTACGGCTAAGGACAGGGGTAGGCTACACCTTC.

This clone was picked up a small number of times. This rearrangement joins TRBV6-5 to TRBJ2-3; weak D call: TRBD2 (5 bases). V lost 0 bases, J lost 3 bases, and 10 bases lay in between. CDR1 is MNHEY and CDR2 is SVGAGI in the germline V gene. This CDR3 spans 15 amino acids. The CDR3 loop reads CASSYSLRGTDTQYF. DNA for the CDR3: TGTGCCAGCAGTTACTCCTTGAGAGGGACAGATACGCAGTATTTT.